The present entry profiles one TCR beta chain with its context. Its specificity is unknown. These data come from a study of T-cell reconstitution after alpha-beta-depleted transplantation in children. Study results and limitations: By one year post-transplant, T-cell counts and diversity largely arose from T cells that were newly produced. Recipient T cells and thymic progenitors that survived gave rise to the high TCRbeta diversity observed at day 60 in some patients. Two months or so post-transplant, alpha-beta T cells reportedly derived from several hundred expanded graft clones.

For TCRbeta, the library was prepared with unique molecular identifiers. TCRdb re-derived calls from the PCR reads in MiXCR, one entry per CDR3 protein. This sample yields around 120,000 distinct CDR3 sequences, of which 23% are seen a single time; roughly a tenth belongs to the top ten. Material: PBMCs, mostly from graft donor cells, obtained 180 days after TCRalphabeta/CD19-depleted stem cell transplant. This receptor was taken from a male patient under 10 years old who had a stem cell transplant for chronic granulomatous disease, so the T cells may come from the graft donor.

The CDR3 spells CASSITSGGSYNEQFF. The CDR3 DNA sequence: TGTGCCAGCAGCATCACTAGCGGGGGCTCATACAATGAGCAGTTCTTC. V is TRBV11-2 and J is TRBJ2-1; TRBD2 matches 11 bases. Per germline, CDR1 SGHAT and CDR2 FQNNGV. V was clipped by 5 bases and J by 4 bases; unmatched bases: 7. The CDR3 totals 16 residues.